This TCR beta chain was sequenced during a study of cytomegalovirus exposure and HLA in healthy donors. Overall study results and limits: It was 150 to 200 TCR beta chains that were listed as cytomegalovirus-associated. There were reportedly fewer N-insertions in an Asian-associated ancestry cluster than the roughly 680-donor mean, in a later analysis. High sensitivity and specificity were reportedly achieved when the classifier diagnosed cytomegalovirus status.

Nominal health characterized the donors when sampled, though unrecorded immune exposures were likely. V was cut by 0 bases and J by 6 bases, with 13 bases left in between. The CDR3 runs to 15 residues. Germline CDR1 reads SGHKS; CDR2 reads YYEKEE (reference sequence). Concerning this clone itself: Its antigen is not identified.

The PCR used 60 Vbeta and 13 Jbeta primers. Measured with immunoSEQ multiplex PCR; TCRdb has only the in-frame clones, and not every one. The sample comprises around 200,000 clones, about 83% of which are singletons, and 15% to 18% rests with the top ten. This rearrangement joins TRBV5-5 to TRBJ1-3, with D possibly matching TRBD1 (5 bases). The clonotype comes from a man in his forties or fifties in good health and CMV-seronegative. The source material was PBMCs. CDR3 sequence reads: CASSLDGTGKNTIYF. The CDR3 DNA sequence: TGTGCCAGCAGCTTGGATGGCACAGGCAAAAACACCATATATTTT. Supplemented by reference TRBV5-5 and TRBJ1-3, the full variable domain reads DAGVTQSPTHLIKTRGQQVTLRCSPISGHKSVSWYQQVLGQGPQFIFQYYEKEERGRGNFPDRFSARQFPNYSSELNVNALLLGDSALYLCASSLDGTGKNTIYFGEGSWLTVV.